The T cell receptor beta chain described here comes from a study of response to subunit inactivated influenza vaccine. Study-wide points: Each seasonal influenza vaccination, the authors suggested, recruits few new T cells.

From germline, CDR1 is SGHVS and CDR2 FNYEAQ. The CDR3 totals 15 residues. The V end was cut by 5 bases, the J end by 0 bases, with 12 bases between. There are a few counts of this clonotype. Its antigen is currently unknown. TCRdb reprocessed the RT-PCR reads via MiXCR and lists one record per CDR3 protein. The sample lists approximately 500,000 distinct CDR3 sequences, roughly 13% occurring once. The chain combines TRBV7-6 with TRBJ2-3; D might be TRBD1 or TRBD2, each matching 6 bases. This receptor was obtained from a man between 45 and 60 years old who received an inactivated influenza vaccine. Sequencing used PBMCs from blood, obtained roughly 47 days after vaccination. CDR3 protein: CASSGGQGSTDTQYF. The CDR3 region has the DNA TGTGCCAGCAGCGGGGGGCAGGGAAGCACAGATACGCAGTATTTT.